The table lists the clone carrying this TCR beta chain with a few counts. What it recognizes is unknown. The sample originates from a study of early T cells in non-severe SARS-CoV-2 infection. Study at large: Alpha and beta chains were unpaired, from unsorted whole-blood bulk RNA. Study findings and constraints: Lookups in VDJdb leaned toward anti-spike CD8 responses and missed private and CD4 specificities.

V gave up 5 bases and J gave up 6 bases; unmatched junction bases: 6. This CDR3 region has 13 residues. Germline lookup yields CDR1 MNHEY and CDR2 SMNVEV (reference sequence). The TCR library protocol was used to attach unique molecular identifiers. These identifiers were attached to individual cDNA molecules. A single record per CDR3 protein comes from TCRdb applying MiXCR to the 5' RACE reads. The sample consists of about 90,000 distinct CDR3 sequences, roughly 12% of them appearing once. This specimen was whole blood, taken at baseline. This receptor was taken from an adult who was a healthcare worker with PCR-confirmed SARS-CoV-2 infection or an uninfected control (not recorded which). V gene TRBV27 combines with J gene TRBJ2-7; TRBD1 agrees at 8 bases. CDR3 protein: CASSLQGAGEQYF. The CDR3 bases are TGTGCCAGCAGTCTTCAGGGGGCTGGCGAGCAGTACTTC.